The following is a T cell receptor beta chain sequence with its context. No antigen is known for it. Germline and junction disagree at one end, which may indicate a read error. The data belong to a study of tumor-infiltrating lymphocytes in primary liver carcinoma. Background on the study: There were tumors of stage T1-T3 N0M0, each 4.2 to 10 cm across.

Co-extracted RNA and DNA came from approximately 20-30 mg of unsorted bulk tissue. Broader study findings: There were only about 8-25% of top clones found in all five tumor regions.

The CDR3 extends over 12 amino acids. The input was about 490 ng total RNA; TCR beta cDNA was made from it with a constant-region primer. Libraries for TCR beta were built through three nested multiplex PCR rounds, which together made up a slightly modified ARM-PCR procedure. For roughly 11 cycles apiece, the opening two PCR rounds ran with TRBV1-TRBV30 forward primers and a C-beta reverse primer. TCRdb recomputed calls from the multiplex PCR reads with MiXCR, one row per CDR3 protein. The sample consists of 150,000 to 200,000 distinct CDR3 sequences, over 80% of them appearing once. The origin of this receptor is a man aged 35-49 years with primary liver carcinoma and hepatitis B virus infection. The gene calls are TRBV12-3 or TRBV12-4 and TRBJ2-5; 7 nucleotides agree with TRBD2. Sequencing input: tumor tissue from primary liver carcinoma. The CDR3 sequence: CVSSLARETQYF. In DNA form, the CDR3 reads TGTGTCAGCAGTTTAGCGCGGGAGACTCAGTACTTC.